This paragraph covers one T cell receptor (beta chain) sequence. Its antigen remains unknown. Clones were read by immunoSEQ multiplex PCR, and TCRdb kept only the in-frame ones, dropping some. The sample has some 140,000 clones, more than 80% seen once; the top ten hold roughly 6.5%. The sample belongs to a study of cytomegalovirus exposure and HLA in healthy donors. Per germline, CDR1 SNHLY and CDR2 FYNNEI. The V segment lost 6 bases and the J segment 8 bases; nucleotides outside the gene matches: 14. This CDR3 is 16 amino acids long. Study-level points and caveats: It was found in a later analysis that first-cohort TCR clusters tended to co-occur in the approximately 130 validation repertoires.

The source material was PBMCs. The sequence was obtained from a woman aged 25 to 39 in good health and CMV-seropositive. This sequence joins TRBV2 and TRBJ2-1; 9 nucleotides align to TRBD2. The CDR3 nucleotides read TGTGCCAGCAGGATTTCTGGCGGGGGGGCCAGGTATGAGCAGTTCTTC. The encoded protein is CASRISGGGARYEQFF.